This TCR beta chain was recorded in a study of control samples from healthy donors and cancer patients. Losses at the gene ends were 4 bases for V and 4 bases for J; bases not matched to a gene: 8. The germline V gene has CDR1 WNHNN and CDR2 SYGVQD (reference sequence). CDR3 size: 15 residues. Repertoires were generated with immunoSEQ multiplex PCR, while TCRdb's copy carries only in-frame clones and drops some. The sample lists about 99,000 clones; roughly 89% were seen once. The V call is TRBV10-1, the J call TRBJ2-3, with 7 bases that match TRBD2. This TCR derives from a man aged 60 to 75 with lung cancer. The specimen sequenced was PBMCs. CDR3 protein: CASSVTAGRADTQYF. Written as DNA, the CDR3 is TGCGCCAGCAGTGTTACAGCGGGAAGGGCAGATACGCAGTATTTT.